These T cell receptor beta chains were read from a single sample in a study of cytomegalovirus exposure and HLA in healthy donors. The repertoire was sequenced with immunoSEQ multiplex PCR; TCRdb's copy has only in-frame clones and lacks some. The data contain around 120,000 clones, 55% to 75% of them singletons. Sequencing was performed on PBMCs. These receptors were taken from a human donor in good health. Both conserved end residues are part of each CDR3. D genes are given only for firm matches. Not all rows give a size; the values are once, few, many and, for expanded clones, a class.

j_call d_call clone_size v_call cdr3_aa cdr3_nt
TRBJ1-4 - few TRBV9 CASSVATGGLGEKLFF TGTGCCAGCAGCGTAGCTACGGGGGGGCTTGGTGAAAAACTGTTTTTT
TRBJ2-7 TRBD1 - TRBV4-3 CASSQGQGPSYEQYF TGCGCCAGCAGCCAGGGACAGGGACCTTCCTACGAGCAGTACTTC
TRBJ1-3 - once TRBV10-3 CAISESQGKGNTIYF TGTGCCATCAGTGAGTCTCAGGGGAAAGGAAACACCATATATTTT
TRBJ2-7 TRBD1 - TRBV6-1 CASGQGLSYEQYF TGTGCCAGTGGACAGGGACTTTCCTACGAGCAGTACTTC
TRBJ2-7 - - TRBV7-3 CASSLTLVSGGYEQYF TGTGCCAGCAGCTTAACGTTAGTTTCTGGCGGCTACGAGCAGTACTTC
TRBJ1-2 - few TRBV14 CASSQVQGTAGGYTF TGTGCCAGCAGCCAAGTCCAGGGGACGGCCGGCGGCTACACCTTC
TRBJ2-6 TRBD2 - TRBV6-1 CASTRGNSGANVLTF TGTGCCAGCACGCGGGGGAACTCTGGGGCCAACGTCCTGACTTTC
TRBJ2-1 - - TRBV5-4 CASSFVRDEQFF TGTGCCAGCAGCTTCGTGAGAGATGAGCAGTTCTTC
TRBJ1-3 - - TRBV6-5 CASSPVLGAGNTIYF TGTGCCAGCAGTCCTGTTTTGGGAGCTGGAAACACCATATATTTT
TRBJ2-3 - - TRBV9 CASSVGVVGGGTDTQYF TGTGCCAGCAGCGTAGGGGTCGTGGGAGGAGGCACAGATACGCAGTATTTT
TRBJ1-1 - - TRBV10-3 CAIREVYMNTEAFF TGTGCCATCAGGGAGGTGTACATGAACACTGAAGCTTTCTTT
TRBJ2-4 TRBD2 - TRBV11-1 CASSSSGLAGGINIQYF TGTGCCAGCAGCTCATCTGGACTAGCGGGAGGGATAAACATTCAGTACTTC
TRBJ2-6 - - TRBV6-5 CASSPPGSGANVLTF TGTGCCAGCAGCCCTCCGGGCTCTGGGGCCAACGTCCTGACTTTC
TRBJ2-1 TRBD2 - TRBV11-2 CASSWGGGSSSYNEQFF TGTGCCAGCAGCTGGGGGGGAGGGTCGAGCTCCTACAATGAGCAGTTCTTC
TRBJ1-3 - - TRBV6-5 CASSQTGSGNTIYF TGTGCCAGCAGTCAAACAGGGTCTGGAAACACCATATATTTT
TRBJ2-7 TRBD2 - TRBV6-1 CASSEVGAGGSTYEQYF TGTGCCAGCAGTGAAGTTGGGGCGGGAGGGTCAACCTACGAGCAGTACTTC
TRBJ2-3 - once TRBV30 CAWSVRDTQYF TGTGCCTGGAGTGTCCGAGATACGCAGTATTTT
TRBJ2-1 - few TRBV7-3 CASSFFSNYNEQFF TGTGCCAGCAGCTTCTTCTCTAACTACAATGAGCAGTTCTTC
TRBJ2-2 - - TRBV7-2 CASSSQVPGELFF TGTGCCAGCAGCTCCCAGGTTCCCGGGGAGCTGTTTTTT
TRBJ1-1 - - TRBV7-3 CASSYDRMNTEAFF TGTGCCAGCAGCTACGACAGAATGAACACTGAAGCTTTCTTT
TRBJ1-1 TRBD1 - TRBV28 CASKMTGGKDEAFF TGTGCCAGTAAGATGACAGGGGGGAAGGATGAAGCTTTCTTT
TRBJ1-1 - - TRBV10-1 CAPLNTEAFF TGCGCCCCCTTAAACACTGAAGCTTTCTTT
TRBJ2-1 TRBD2 once TRBV28 CASRKLAGSFDEQFF TGTGCCAGCAGGAAACTAGCGGGAAGTTTCGATGAGCAGTTCTTC
TRBJ1-1 - - TRBV7-9 CASSSSDTGLNTEAFF TGTGCCAGCAGCTCCTCGGATACAGGGTTGAACACTGAAGCTTTCTTT
TRBJ2-7 TRBD1 - TRBV27 CASSPNRGREQYF TGTGCCAGCAGTCCCAACAGGGGCCGGGAGCAGTACTTC
TRBJ2-7 - - TRBV6-5 CASSFSQGPYEQYF TGTGCCAGCAGTTTCAGCCAGGGTCCCTACGAGCAGTACTTC